This T cell receptor beta chain was sequenced for a study of blood T cell repertoires in COVID-19. On the study more broadly: The United States, Italy and Spain provided the acute and convalescent COVID-19 samples. The cDNA or gDNA used as material had been derived from T cells, B-cell-depleted T cells, or PBMCs.

Original analysis: From reference gene primer amplification, estimates of nucleated cell counts were derived. Clones were read by immunoSEQ multiplex PCR, and TCRdb kept only the in-frame ones, dropping some. D and trimming were read from the DNA, whereas the V and J calls and clone size are those reported in that table. Altogether about 70,000 clones are present, 88% being singletons, with the ten largest covering 5% to 7%. The CDR3 is 11 amino acids. Germline CDR1 and CDR2: DFQATT and SNEGSKA (reference sequence). V was shortened by 5 bases and J by 7 bases, with 11 bases between the two germline ends.

This receptor was identified in a woman in her seventies with acute or convalescent COVID-19. Sequencing input: peripheral blood. The chain combines TRBV20-1 with TRBJ1-1; the D gene is possibly TRBD1 (6 bases). The CDR3 region is CSAFQGIEAFF. DNA for the CDR3: TGCAGTGCTTTCCAGGGGATTGAAGCTTTCTTT.